Listed here is a single T cell receptor beta chain. The antigen is not known. Samples were assayed with immunoSEQ v3.0 at survey level. Libraries were prepared by immunoSEQ multiplex PCR; TCRdb keeps only in-frame clonotypes and omits some of them. The data contain around 9,500 clones, around 82% of them seen just once; the ten biggest clones take up 11% to 15%. CDR3 length: 15 amino acids. V lost 0 bases and J lost 2, with 12 bases in between. Per the germline V gene, CDR1 is SGDLS and CDR2 is YYNGEE. The data were taken from a study of long-term antiretroviral therapy in people with HIV. Study overall: The 2015 immediate-ART recommendation was preceded by the earliest samples by about a decade.

Findings and caveats of the study: The range of CDR3 lengths in HIV repertoires proved narrower than that found in controls.

Each participant with HIV received care in the United States. Sequencing was performed on unsorted PBMCs, taken 0.4 years before starting antiretroviral therapy. The source is a man aged 30 to 39 with HIV. The chain is built from TRBV9 and TRBJ2-7; perhaps TRBD1 as D (5 bases). The CDR3 sequence: CASSVAWGATYEQYF. In DNA form, the CDR3 reads TGTGCCAGCAGCGTAGCATGGGGCGCAACCTACGAGCAGTACTTC.